This T cell receptor beta chain was documented in a study of blood T cell repertoires in COVID-19 (dated by TCRdb to between 2020 and 2021). Regarding the research as a whole: Samples from collaborators originated in the United States, Italy and Spain and spanned both the acute and convalescent phases of COVID-19. A de-identified subject ID, COVID-19 status, age in years and sex were almost always included in the sample metadata. The samples were drawn from the first 160 participants of the ongoing ImmuneRACE study and from over a thousand subjects provided by 6 global collaborators. Deeply sampled blood TCRbeta repertoires from subjects exposed to, actively infected with, or recovered from COVID-19 were included in the dataset. HLA class I and class II types, where available, came from metadata supplied by the sample provider rather than from assay-based typing. The material from the prospective study consisted of cDNA or gDNA derived from T cells, B-cell-depleted T cells, or PBMCs. The repertoires were released in a freely available public database meant as a resource for research on the immune response to SARS-CoV-2. Results and caveats for the whole study, not just this receptor: The quantity of clinical and demographic metadata differed by source and by participant and was supplied without curation.

The CDR3 runs 16 residues from the cysteine to the phenylalanine. The kept DNA is CDR3 alone, 48 bases in frame from the first base. The germline V end is reduced by 3 bases and the J end by 3 bases; junction bases left unmatched: 11. From the germline V gene (reference sequence), CDR1 is LNHDA and CDR2 is SQIVND. A second Seattle source provided samples from volunteer blood donors who had recovered from COVID-19. Each collaborating institution followed its own protocols to collect whole blood in K2EDTA tubes. For TCRbeta analysis, collaborators shipped samples in one of three forms: frozen whole blood, isolated PBMCs, or DNA extracted from either of those sample types. Turning to this clone: Its binding antigen is unknown. Within one base of it there is no much larger clone, and no base qualities were kept.

TCRbeta CDR3 regions were amplified from genomic DNA by means of the immunoSEQ Assay, a bias-controlled multiplex PCR. The paper's processing steps were these. The number of nucleated cells in each sample was estimated by amplification of reference gene primers within the assay. Sequence reads were collapsed and filtered to measure the absolute abundance of every unique TCRbeta CDR3 rearrangement. For each sample, productive Simpson clonality was calculated by taking the square root of Simpson's diversity index across productive rearrangements. TCRdb re-hosts the immuneACCESS table, in-frame sequences only. Its copies lack some clones; in the studies checked, an unresolved V gene accounts for under half of them, and the cause for the rest is not known. V and J calls plus clone size are reproduced from that table; the DNA served to infer D and trimming. The table for this sample lists 230,000 or so clones; 75% to 85% of them were counted only once. The ten largest account for around 2.4% of the sample.

This receptor was obtained from a man in his forties or fifties who had recovered from COVID-19. Sequenced: peripheral blood. The V and J segments used are TRBV19 and TRBJ2-7; 7 nucleotides in the junction match TRBD1. The CDR3 region: CASSIYRQGSFYEQYF. The DNA sequence is as follows: TGTGCCAGTAGTATCTACAGACAGGGCTCCTTCTACGAGCAGTACTTC.